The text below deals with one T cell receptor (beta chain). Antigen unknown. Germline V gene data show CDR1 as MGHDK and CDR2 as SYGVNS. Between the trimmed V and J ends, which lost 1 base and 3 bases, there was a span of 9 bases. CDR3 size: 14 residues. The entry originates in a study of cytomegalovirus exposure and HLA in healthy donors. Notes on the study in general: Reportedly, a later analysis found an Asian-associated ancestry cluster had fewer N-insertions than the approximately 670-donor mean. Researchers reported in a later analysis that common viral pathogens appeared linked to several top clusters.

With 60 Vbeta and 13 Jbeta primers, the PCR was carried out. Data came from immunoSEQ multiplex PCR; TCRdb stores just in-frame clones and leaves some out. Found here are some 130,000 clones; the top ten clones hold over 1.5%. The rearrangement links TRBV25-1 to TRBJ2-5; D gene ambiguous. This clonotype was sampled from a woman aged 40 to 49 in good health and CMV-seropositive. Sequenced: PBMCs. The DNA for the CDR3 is TGTGCCAGCAGTGAATCCCCAGAAAAAGAGACCCAGTACTTC. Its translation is CASSESPEKETQYF.